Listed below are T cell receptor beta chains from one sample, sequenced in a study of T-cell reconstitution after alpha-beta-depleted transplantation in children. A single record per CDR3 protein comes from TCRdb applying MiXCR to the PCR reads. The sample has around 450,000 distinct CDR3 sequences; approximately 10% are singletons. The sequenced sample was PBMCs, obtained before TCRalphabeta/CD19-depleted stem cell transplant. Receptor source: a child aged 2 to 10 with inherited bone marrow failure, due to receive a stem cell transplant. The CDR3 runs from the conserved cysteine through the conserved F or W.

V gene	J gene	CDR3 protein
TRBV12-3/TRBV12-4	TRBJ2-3	CASSSRGVLTTDTQYF
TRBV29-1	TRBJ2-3	CSVDVYGQGIEDTQYF
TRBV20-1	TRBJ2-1	CSANAWGQGAYNEQFF
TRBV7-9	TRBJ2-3	CASSLARLTDTQYF
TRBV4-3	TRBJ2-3	CASSQGGLAGEWGTDTQYF
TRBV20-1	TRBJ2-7	CSVRTGAYEQYF
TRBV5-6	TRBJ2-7	CASSSGLGQYF
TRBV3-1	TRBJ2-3	CASSQGGRGYTDTQYF
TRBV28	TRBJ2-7	CASRERLVHGQYF
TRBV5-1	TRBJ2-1	CASSWPSSEQFF
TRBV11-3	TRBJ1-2	CASSYMIIGQGGFGYTF
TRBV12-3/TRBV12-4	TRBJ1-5	CASSLQGAQHF
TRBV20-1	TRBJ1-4	CSARQGATNEKLFF
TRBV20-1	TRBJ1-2	CSAGGRADGRGDTF
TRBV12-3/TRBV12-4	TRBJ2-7	CASSSSTSGSSYEQYF
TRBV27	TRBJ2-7	CASSLKVTRPLEQYF
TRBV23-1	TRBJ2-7	CASSQSTLGRGRHYEQYF
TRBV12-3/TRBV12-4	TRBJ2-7	CASSSPGAHREQYF
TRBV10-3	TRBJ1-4	CAISGRGNEKLFF
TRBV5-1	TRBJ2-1	CASREPGLAFHEQFF
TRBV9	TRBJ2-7	CASSVEGSAYEQYF
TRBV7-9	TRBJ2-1	CASSSPAGVSYNEQFF
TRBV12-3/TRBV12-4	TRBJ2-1	CASSLTGGTYNEQFF
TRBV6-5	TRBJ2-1	CASSESGGLYNEQFF
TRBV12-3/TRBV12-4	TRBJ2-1	CASSLSGLTYNEQFF
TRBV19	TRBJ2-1	CASSVLAGEQFF
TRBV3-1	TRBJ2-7	CAISRGESYEQYF
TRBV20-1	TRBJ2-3	CSARDSLAGITDTQYF
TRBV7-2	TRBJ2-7	CASSPGQDYYEQYF
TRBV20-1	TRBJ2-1	CSAPPSGGGLNEQFF
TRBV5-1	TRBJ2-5	CASSTGTNQETQYF
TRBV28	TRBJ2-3	CASSLRLAGITDTQYF
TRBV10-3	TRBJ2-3	CAISEPSRGQLAGGGDTQYF
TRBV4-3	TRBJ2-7	CASSQADGAGAYEQYF
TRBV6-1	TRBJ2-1	CASNRGLAGFYNEQFF
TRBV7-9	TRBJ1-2	CASGGGANYGYTF
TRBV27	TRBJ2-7	CASSLNRVYEQYF